This TCR beta chain comes out of a study of patients and donors after allogeneic stem cell transplantation. Germline assignment: CDR1 KGHDR and CDR2 SFDVKD. This CDR3 has 13 amino acids. V was pared by 8 bases and J by 4 bases, with 3 bases of the junction left unmatched. TCRdb called the RT-PCR reads again in MiXCR, with one record for every CDR3 protein. In the table there are roughly 960,000 distinct CDR3 sequences, 15% to 20% of which are singletons. Many counts were recorded for this clonotype. The chain carries TRBV24-1 and TRBJ2-3; 9 nucleotides line up with TRBD1. This clonotype was obtained from a human donor who was either an allogeneic HSCT recipient or a stem cell or donor lymphocyte infusion donor (not recorded which). It is not recorded whose cells these are; they may come from a transplant donor. Sequencing was done on a sample of blood, either unsorted or a sorted T cell fraction (not recorded which). The CDR3 here is CATIGQGSDTQYF. The DNA for the CDR3 is TGTGCCACCATCGGACAGGGGTCAGATACGCAGTATTTT.